This T cell receptor (beta chain) was documented in a study of CD8 T cells in ankylosing spondylitis. Concerning this clonotype: What it recognizes is unknown.

Study outcomes and limitations: A motif of eight highly homologous TCR beta variants was seen as apparently characteristic of ankylosing spondylitis blood.

The authors made TCR beta libraries by quantitative 5'-RACE with molecular barcodes. TCRdb called the 5' RACE reads again in MiXCR, with one record for every CDR3 protein. The data show just under 550,000 distinct CDR3 sequences, with approximately 12% seen just once and under 7.5% held by the top ten. With 6 bases removed from V and 4 bases from J, the gap between germline ends came to 16 bases. Germline assignment: CDR1 MNHNS and CDR2 SASEGT. The CDR3 length is 15 residues. The clonotype was recovered from a male donor with ankylosing spondylitis. Sequencing was performed on blood, either unsorted or a sorted T cell fraction (not recorded which). The chain carries TRBV6-1 and TRBJ2-1; D is tentatively TRBD1 or TRBD2 (5 bases each). CDR3 amino acids: CASRHRDLTYNEQFF. CDR3 DNA sequence: TGTGCCAGCAGACACCGGGACCTGACTTACAATGAGCAGTTCTTC.